Listed below are T cell receptor beta chains from one sample, sequenced in a study of Graves' ophthalmopathy and Graves' hyperthyroidism. TCRdb itself ran the multiplex PCR reads through MiXCR, one entry per CDR3 protein. The repertoire holds 660,000 or so distinct CDR3 sequences, with roughly 39% as singletons. Specimen: peripheral blood. The receptors shown here come from an adult man with Graves' ophthalmopathy. Both conserved end residues are part of each CDR3. The D gene is left open where the match is weak. The listing skips clone size in some rows; elsewhere it reads once, few, many or a size class.

>TRBD1|many|TRBJ1-2|TRBV24-1
CATSALGQNYGYTF
TGTGCCACCAGTGCCTTGGGACAGAACTATGGCTACACCTTC
>TRBD2|once|TRBJ2-5|TRBV2
CASSLSGGVQETQYF
TGTGCCAGCAGCTTAAGCGGGGGGGTTCAAGAGACCCAGTACTTC
>.|.|TRBJ1-2|TRBV7-9
CASSLIAGADGYTF
TGTGCCAGCAGCTTAATCGCAGGGGCAGATGGCTACACCTTC
>.|many|TRBJ1-2|TRBV2
CASILIDGPDAYGYTF
TGTGCCAGCATCCTGATTGATGGACCAGACGCCTATGGCTACACCTTC
>.|.|TRBJ1-4|TRBV7-9
CASSLVPIRGGATNEKLFF
TGTGCCAGCAGCTTGGTACCTATCAGAGGGGGTGCAACTAATGAAAAACTGTTTTTT
>TRBD1|.|TRBJ1-4|TRBV5-1
CASSQVQRTDRVIGKLFF
TGCGCCAGCAGCCAAGTCCAACGAACTGACAGGGTTATCGGAAAACTGTTTTTT
>.|.|TRBJ2-5|TRBV15
CATSSYGVGETQYF
TGTGCCACCAGCAGTTACGGGGTTGGGGAGACCCAGTACTTC
>.|many|TRBJ2-2|TRBV24-1
CATSGLTGELFF
TGTGCCACCAGTGGGTTAACCGGGGAGCTGTTTTTT
>.|few|TRBJ1-6|TRBV11-3
CASSLDRGIYNSPLHF
TGTGCCAGCAGCTTAGACAGGGGAATCTATAATTCACCCCTCCACTTT
>.|few|TRBJ1-2|TRBV5-1
CASSLADSANYGYTF
TGCGCCAGCAGCTTGGCCGACAGTGCTAACTATGGCTACACCTTC
>.|many|TRBJ2-2|TRBV9
CASSRVVRFTGELFF
TGTGCCAGCAGTAGAGTAGTACGGTTCACCGGGGAGCTGTTTTTT
>.|.|TRBJ2-7|TRBV25-1
CASVDSGTSTSYEQYF
TGTGCCAGCGTTGACTCCGGGACATCGACCTCCTACGAGCAGTACTTC
>.|few|TRBJ2-5|TRBV20-1
CSARDFQETQYF
TGCAGTGCTAGGGACTTTCAAGAGACCCAGTACTTC
>.|many|TRBJ2-7|TRBV9
CASSVSWGPHYEQYF
TGTGCCAGCAGCGTTAGTTGGGGGCCCCACTACGAGCAGTACTTC
>.|many|TRBJ1-6|TRBV10-2
CASSRHLPGTLHF
TGCGCCAGCAGTCGACACCTTCCGGGAACCCTCCACTTT
>.|many|TRBJ1-5|TRBV7-9
CASSLGNRSQHF
TGTGCCAGCAGCTTAGGAAACAGGAGCCAGCATTTT
>TRBD1|.|TRBJ2-6|TRBV7-9
CASSPGQGTVLTF
TGTGCCAGCAGCCCGGGACAGGGAACCGTCCTGACTTTC
>.|.|TRBJ1-2|TRBV12-3/TRBV12-4
CASSLRSQAYTF
TGTGCCAGCAGTTTGCGGTCCCAGGCCTACACCTTC
>TRBD1|.|TRBJ2-2|TRBV20-1
CSAMTNGRGNTGELSW
TGCAGTGCTATGACTAACGGCAGGGGGAACACCGGGGAGCTGTCTTGG